The rows below give T cell receptor beta chains drawn from one sample of a study of a mutant IDH1 vaccine in newly diagnosed glioma. This table comes from immunoSEQ multiplex PCR, and its TCRdb copy is limited to in-frame clones, with some not included. The profile shows around 50,000 clones, 65% to 85% of them singletons. Antigens for these TCRs are unknown. The sequenced sample was PBMCs, obtained from a glioma patient whose treatment included an IDH1 peptide vaccine. The receptors here all came from a woman aged 25 to 39 with glioma. Some clones in this sample may be carry-over from other donors' samples. CDR3s include the opening cysteine and the closing phenylalanine or tryptophan. The D gene is left open where the match is weak. Clone size is shown for a subset of rows, as once, few, many or a class of expanded clone.

D gene	clone size	V gene	J gene	CDR3 DNA	CDR3 protein
-	few	TRBV19	TRBJ2-1	TGTGCCAGTAGTATCGCCTCTCAGCAGTTCTTC	CASSIASQQFF
-	-	TRBV2	TRBJ1-1	TGTGCCAGCAGTTGGGGGGGGACTGAAGCTTTCTTT	CASSWGGTEAFF
-	-	TRBV19	TRBJ2-2	TGTGCCAGTACGGCCAAGCGCGACCGTGGCACCGGGGAGCTGTTTTTT	CASTAKRDRGTGELFF
TRBD1	-	TRBV29-1	TRBJ2-7	TGCAGCGTGTGGACAGGGGTCAACTACGAGCAGTACTTC	CSVWTGVNYEQYF
TRBD2	-	TRBV6-5	TRBJ2-1	TGTGCCAGCAGCCTAAGGACTAGCGGGATCAATGAGCAGTTCTTC	CASSLRTSGINEQFF
TRBD1	-	TRBV6-5	TRBJ1-2	TGTGCCAGCAGTTTTCGGGACAGGGGGCTCTATGGCTACACCTTC	CASSFRDRGLYGYTF
-	-	TRBV5-1	TRBJ1-3	TGCGCCAGCAAGGACAGACCTAGCTCTGGAAACACCATATATTTT	CASKDRPSSGNTIYF
TRBD2	once	TRBV4-1	TRBJ2-3	TGCGCCAGCAGCCTCCGGGAGGTCACAGATACGCAGTATTTT	CASSLREVTDTQYF
-	-	TRBV6-5	TRBJ2-1	TGTGCCAGCAATGGGGGGGCGGGAGAGCAGTTCTTC	CASNGGAGEQFF
-	-	TRBV4-1	TRBJ2-6	TGCGCCAACAGCCACCCCGTGGGGGGGGCGTTCTCTGGGGCCAACGTCCTGACTTTC	CANSHPVGGAFSGANVLTF
-	-	TRBV5-6	TRBJ1-3	TGTGCCAGCAGCTTGCAGGGCTCCGGAAACACCATATATTTT	CASSLQGSGNTIYF
TRBD1	-	TRBV5-6	TRBJ2-7	TGTGCCAGCAGCTGGGACAGCTCCTACGAGCAGTACTTC	CASSWDSSYEQYF
-	once	TRBV19	TRBJ2-7	TGTGCCAGTAGTGGCTCGGCCATCGGCGAGCAGTACTTC	CASSGSAIGEQYF
-	-	TRBV6-6	TRBJ2-5	TGTGCCAGCAGCCGTACCCGTGGGGAGACCCAGTACTTC	CASSRTRGETQYF
-	-	TRBV30	TRBJ2-5	TGTGCCTGTCTGTGGGGGGGACAGCCTAAACAAGAGACCCAGTACTTC	CACLWGGQPKQETQYF
-	-	TRBV29-1	TRBJ1-1	TGCAGCGTTGAAGCGCGTTCTCGGAACACTGAAGCTTTCTTT	CSVEARSRNTEAFF
TRBD1	-	TRBV7-2	TRBJ2-1	TGTGCCAGCAGCACAGCCGGGACAGGGTCCAATGAGCAGTTCTTC	CASSTAGTGSNEQFF
-	-	TRBV19	TRBJ1-1	TGTGCCAGTAGTATGCGCGGGAACACTGAAGCTTTCTTT	CASSMRGNTEAFF
TRBD1	-	TRBV7-9	TRBJ1-2	TGTGCCAGCAGCTTAGCCTGGACAGGCGATAACTATGGCTACACCTTC	CASSLAWTGDNYGYTF
-	few	TRBV10-2	TRBJ1-1	TGCGCCAGCAGTGATGGCGCTGAAGCTTTCTTT	CASSDGAEAFF
TRBD2	-	TRBV19	TRBJ2-3	TGTGCCAGTAGTAGGGCGGGAGGTTCCACAGATACGCAGTATTTT	CASSRAGGSTDTQYF
TRBD2	once	TRBV5-4	TRBJ2-1	TGTGCCAGCAGTCCGATTACTAGCGGCTCCTACAATGAGCAGTTCTTC	CASSPITSGSYNEQFF
-	-	TRBV9	TRBJ2-3	TGTGCCAGCAGCGGTGACCGCCCGGGGGATACGCAGTATTTT	CASSGDRPGDTQYF
TRBD2	-	TRBV19	TRBJ2-7	TGTGCCAGTAGTATAGCGGGGGGATCCTACGAGCAGTACTTC	CASSIAGGSYEQYF
-	-	TRBV5-4	TRBJ1-3	TGTGCCAGCAGCTTGGCTGGGGCATCTGGAAACACCATATATTTT	CASSLAGASGNTIYF
-	-	TRBV7-9	TRBJ1-1	TGTGCCAGCAGCTTAACTAACACTGAAGCTTTCTTT	CASSLTNTEAFF
TRBD2	-	TRBV29-1	TRBJ2-1	TGCAGCGCTACTAGGGTAGCGGGAACGAGGGATGAGCAGTTCTTC	CSATRVAGTRDEQFF
-	-	TRBV30	TRBJ2-2	TGTGCCTGGGGGGGCCTAAGGGGCACCGGGGAGCTGTTTTTT	CAWGGLRGTGELFF
-	-	TRBV2	TRBJ2-5	TGTGCCAGCAGGGTAGGGGGGATCGGGGAGACCCAGTACTTC	CASRVGGIGETQYF
-	-	TRBV10-3	TRBJ1-1	TGTGCCATCAGTGGGGGAGGGGGGAGTCCCACTGAAGCTTTCTTT	CAISGGGGSPTEAFF
-	once	TRBV5-1	TRBJ2-3	TGCGCCAGCAGCTTGGCAGGGTCTCCAGATACGCAGTATTTT	CASSLAGSPDTQYF
TRBD2	once	TRBV5-1	TRBJ2-1	TGCGCCAGCAGCTTGACTAGCGGTATACGGAATGAGCAGTTCTTC	CASSLTSGIRNEQFF
TRBD1	-	TRBV6-1	TRBJ2-1	TGTGCCAGCAGTGCGGGACAGGGGCCCTACAATGAGCAGTTCTTC	CASSAGQGPYNEQFF
TRBD1	-	TRBV6-5	TRBJ2-1	TGTGCCAGCAGCACGGGACAGCCATCCTACAATGAGCAGTTCTTC	CASSTGQPSYNEQFF
-	-	TRBV11-3	TRBJ2-7	TGTGCCAGCAGCTCCGGGATCTACGAGCAGTACTTC	CASSSGIYEQYF
TRBD2	-	TRBV19	TRBJ2-7	TGTGCCAGTAGTGTCGGTAGCGGGAGCTCCTACGAGCAGTACTTC	CASSVGSGSSYEQYF
-	-	TRBV6-5	TRBJ1-4	TGTGCCAGCAGTTACCGTCTAAGGGGGGAGGATGAAAAACTGTTTTTT	CASSYRLRGEDEKLFF
-	-	TRBV19	TRBJ1-5	TGTGCCAGTAATTGGGTAAATCAGCCCCAGCATTTT	CASNWVNQPQHF
-	-	TRBV6-1	TRBJ2-7	TGTGCCAGCAGTGAAGAACGGACGGAAGCCTACGAGCAGTACTTC	CASSEERTEAYEQYF
-	-	TRBV7-9	TRBJ2-3	TGTGCCAGCAGCTTAAGCCGGGAGTCAAAGCTTACGCAGTATTTT	CASSLSRESKLTQYF
-	-	TRBV4-2	TRBJ1-1	TGTGCCAGCAGCCAAGAACTTCGTCTAGGCAGGGACATCCCTGAAGCTTTCTTT	CASSQELRLGRDIPEAFF
-	-	TRBV30	TRBJ2-5	TGTGCCTGGAGTGTCGGGACGGGGGAGACCCAGTACTTC	CAWSVGTGETQYF
TRBD2	-	TRBV6-4	TRBJ2-3	TGTGCCAGCAGTGAGGCGGGAGGCACAGATACGCAGTATTTT	CASSEAGGTDTQYF
TRBD2	-	TRBV7-9	TRBJ2-1	TGTGCCAGCAGCTCAAAAATTCGGACTAGCGGAACTCACAATGAGCAGTTCTTC	CASSSKIRTSGTHNEQFF
-	-	TRBV6-5	TRBJ2-5	TGTGCCAGCAGTTACTTAGGGAGAGAGACCCAGTACTTC	CASSYLGRETQYF
-	-	TRBV19	TRBJ2-1	TGTGCCAGTACGGAACAGGGCGACAATGAGCAGTTCTTC	CASTEQGDNEQFF
TRBD1	-	TRBV10-2	TRBJ1-5	TGCGCCAGCAGTGGACAGGGGGCAAGTCAGCCCCAGCATTTT	CASSGQGASQPQHF
-	-	TRBV2	TRBJ2-5	TGTGCCAGCCGGGAAGACTCGAAGGGGGAGACCCAGTACTTC	CASREDSKGETQYF
TRBD2	-	TRBV5-5	TRBJ2-7	TGTGCCAGCAGCCCGAGAATAGCGGGAGCCTACGAGCAGTACTTC	CASSPRIAGAYEQYF
-	-	TRBV15	TRBJ2-3	TGTGCCACCAGCAGAGAGACCAGGGCGGGAGATACGCAGTATTTT	CATSRETRAGDTQYF
-	-	TRBV29-1	TRBJ1-2	TGCAGCGCTGGGGACGACTATGGCTACACCTTC	CSAGDDYGYTF
TRBD1	few	TRBV5-5	TRBJ2-1	TGTGCCAGCAGCGAGGTATGGGGACAGCCTTACTACAATGAGCAGTTCTTC	CASSEVWGQPYYNEQFF
-	-	TRBV10-3	TRBJ2-7	TGTGCCATCTCTGGGGGATCCTACGAGCAGTACTTC	CAISGGSYEQYF
-	-	TRBV11-3	TRBJ2-7	TGTGCCAGCAGGCGGAGACACTCCTACGAGCAGTACTTC	CASRRRHSYEQYF
-	-	TRBV30	TRBJ1-1	TGTGCCTGTACACCGAACACTGAAGCTTTCTTT	CACTPNTEAFF
TRBD1	-	TRBV11-2	TRBJ1-2	TGTGCCAGCAGCTTAGCAGGCAGGGGGGACTATGGCTACACCTTC	CASSLAGRGDYGYTF
-	-	TRBV19	TRBJ2-3	TGTGCCACCCACGGCGGCTATTCCACAGATACGCAGTATTTT	CATHGGYSTDTQYF